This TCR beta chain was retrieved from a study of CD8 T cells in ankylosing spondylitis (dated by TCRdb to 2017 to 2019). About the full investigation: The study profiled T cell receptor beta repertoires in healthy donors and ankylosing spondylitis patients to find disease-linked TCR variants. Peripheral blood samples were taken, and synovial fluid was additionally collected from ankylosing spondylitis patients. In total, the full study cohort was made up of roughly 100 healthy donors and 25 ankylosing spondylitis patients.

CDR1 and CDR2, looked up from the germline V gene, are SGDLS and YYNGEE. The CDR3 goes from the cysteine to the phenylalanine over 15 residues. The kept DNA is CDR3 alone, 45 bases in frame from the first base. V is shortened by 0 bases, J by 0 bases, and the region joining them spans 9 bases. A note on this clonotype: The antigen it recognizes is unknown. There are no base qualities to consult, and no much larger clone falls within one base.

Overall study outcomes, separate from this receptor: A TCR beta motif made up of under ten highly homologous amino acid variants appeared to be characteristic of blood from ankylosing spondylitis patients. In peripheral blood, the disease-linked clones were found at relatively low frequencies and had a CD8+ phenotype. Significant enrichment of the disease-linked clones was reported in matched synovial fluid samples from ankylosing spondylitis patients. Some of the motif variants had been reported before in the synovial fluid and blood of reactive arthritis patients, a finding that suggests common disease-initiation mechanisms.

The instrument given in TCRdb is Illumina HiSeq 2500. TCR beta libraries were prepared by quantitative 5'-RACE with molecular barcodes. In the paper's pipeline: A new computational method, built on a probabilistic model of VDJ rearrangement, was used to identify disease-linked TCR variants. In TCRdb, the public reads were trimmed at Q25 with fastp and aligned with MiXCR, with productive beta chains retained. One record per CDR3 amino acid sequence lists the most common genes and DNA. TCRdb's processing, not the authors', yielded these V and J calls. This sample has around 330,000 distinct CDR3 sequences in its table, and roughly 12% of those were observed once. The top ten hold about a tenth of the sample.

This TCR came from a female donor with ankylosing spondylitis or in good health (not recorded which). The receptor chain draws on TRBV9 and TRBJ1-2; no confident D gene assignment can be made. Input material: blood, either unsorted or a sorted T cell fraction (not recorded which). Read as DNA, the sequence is TGTGCCAGCAGCGTAGCGGCCAGCTCTAACTATGGCTACACCTTC. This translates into CASSVAASSNYGYTF.